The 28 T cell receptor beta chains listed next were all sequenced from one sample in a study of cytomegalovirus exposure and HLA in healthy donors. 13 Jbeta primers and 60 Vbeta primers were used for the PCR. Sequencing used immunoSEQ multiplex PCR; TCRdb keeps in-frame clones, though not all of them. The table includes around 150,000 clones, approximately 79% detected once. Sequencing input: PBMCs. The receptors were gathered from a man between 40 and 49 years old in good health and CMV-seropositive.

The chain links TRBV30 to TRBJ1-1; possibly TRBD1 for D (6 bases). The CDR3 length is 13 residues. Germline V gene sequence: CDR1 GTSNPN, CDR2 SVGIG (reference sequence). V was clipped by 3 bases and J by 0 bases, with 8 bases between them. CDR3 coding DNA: TGTGCCTGGAGAACAGGGTTGAACACTGAAGCTTTCTTT. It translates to CAWRTGLNTEAFF. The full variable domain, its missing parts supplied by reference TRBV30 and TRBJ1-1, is SQTIHQWPATLVQPVGSPLSLECTVEGTSNPNLYWYRQAAGRGLQLLFYSVGIGQISSEVPQNLSASRPQDRQFILSSKKLLLSDSGFYLCAWRTGLNTEAFFGQGTRLTVV.

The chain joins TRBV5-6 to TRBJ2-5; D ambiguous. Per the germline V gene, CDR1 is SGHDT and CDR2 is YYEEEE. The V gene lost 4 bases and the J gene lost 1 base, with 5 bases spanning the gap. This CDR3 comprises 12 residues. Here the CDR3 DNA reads TGTGCCAGCAGCGTATTCCAAGAGACCCAGTACTTC. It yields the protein CASSVFQETQYF.

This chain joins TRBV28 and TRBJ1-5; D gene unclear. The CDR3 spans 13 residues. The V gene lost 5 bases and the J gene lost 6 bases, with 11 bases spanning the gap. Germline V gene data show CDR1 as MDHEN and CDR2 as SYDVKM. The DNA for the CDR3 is TGTGCCAGCAGTCCGGGTGTAGGTCAGCCCCAGCATTTT. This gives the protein CASSPGVGQPQHF.

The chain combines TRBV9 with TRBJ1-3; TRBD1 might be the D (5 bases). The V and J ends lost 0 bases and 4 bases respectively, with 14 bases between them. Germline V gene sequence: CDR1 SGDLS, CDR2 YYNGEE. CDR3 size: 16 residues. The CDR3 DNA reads TGTGCCAGCAGCGTAGGCCGGGGGGTGTCGGGAAACACCATATATTTT. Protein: CASSVGRGVSGNTIYF.

CDR3 region: CASSRTGNYGYTF. DNA for the CDR3: TGTGCCAGCAGTAGGACAGGGAACTATGGCTACACCTTC. The chain couples TRBV27 to TRBJ1-2; 8 bases fit TRBD1. V was clipped by 5 bases and J by 2 bases; unmatched bases: 1. The CDR3 has 13 residues. In germline, CDR1 is MNHEY, CDR2 SMNVEV (reference sequence).

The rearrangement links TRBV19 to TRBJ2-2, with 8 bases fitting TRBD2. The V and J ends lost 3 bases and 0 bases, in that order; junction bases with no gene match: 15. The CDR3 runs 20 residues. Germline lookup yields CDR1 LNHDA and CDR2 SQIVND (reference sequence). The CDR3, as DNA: TGTGCCAGTAGTATGATTCGGAGCGGGAGACCGATGTCGAACACCGGGGAGCTGTTTTTT. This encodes CASSMIRSGRPMSNTGELFF.

The CDR3 DNA is TGCGCCAGCAGCTTAGTGGCTAGCAATAGTTACGAGCAGTACTTC. Translation: CASSLVASNSYEQYF. This chain connects TRBV5-1 to TRBJ2-7, with D possibly matching TRBD2 (5 bases). Germline values: CDR1 SGHRS, CDR2 YFSETQ. CDR3 length equals 15 residues. The V gene lost 2 bases and the J gene lost 4 bases, with 16 bases spanning the gap. Variable domain in full (rest from reference TRBV5-1 and TRBJ2-7): KAGVTQTPRYLIKTRGQQVTLSCSPISGHRSVSWYQQTPGQGLQFLFEYFSETQRNKGNFPGRFSGRQFSNSRSEMNVSTLELGDSALYLCASSLVASNSYEQYFGPGTRLTVT.

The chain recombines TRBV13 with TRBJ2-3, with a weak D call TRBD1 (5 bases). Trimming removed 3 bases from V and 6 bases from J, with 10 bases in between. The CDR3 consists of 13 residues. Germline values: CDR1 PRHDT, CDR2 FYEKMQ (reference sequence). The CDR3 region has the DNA TGTGCCAGCAGCTTTGACAGTTCGGATACGCAGTATTTT. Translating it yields CASSFDSSDTQYF. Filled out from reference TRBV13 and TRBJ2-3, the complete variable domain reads AAGVIQSPRHLIKEKRETATLKCYPIPRHDTVYWYQQGPGQDPQFLISFYEKMQSDKGSIPDRFSAQQFSDYHSELNMSSLELGDSALYFCASSFDSSDTQYFGPGTRLTVL.

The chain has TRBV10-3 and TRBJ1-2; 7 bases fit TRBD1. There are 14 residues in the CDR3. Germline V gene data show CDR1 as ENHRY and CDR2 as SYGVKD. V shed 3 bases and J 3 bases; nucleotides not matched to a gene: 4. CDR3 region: CAISDTGVDYGYTF. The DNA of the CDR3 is TGTGCCATCAGTGATACAGGGGTGGACTATGGCTACACCTTC.

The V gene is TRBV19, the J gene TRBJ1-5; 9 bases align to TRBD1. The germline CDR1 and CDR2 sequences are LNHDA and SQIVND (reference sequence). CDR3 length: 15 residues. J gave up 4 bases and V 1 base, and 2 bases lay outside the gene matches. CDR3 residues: CASSIGTGDNQPQHF. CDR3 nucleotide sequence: TGTGCCAGTAGTATAGGGACAGGGGATAATCAGCCCCAGCATTTT.

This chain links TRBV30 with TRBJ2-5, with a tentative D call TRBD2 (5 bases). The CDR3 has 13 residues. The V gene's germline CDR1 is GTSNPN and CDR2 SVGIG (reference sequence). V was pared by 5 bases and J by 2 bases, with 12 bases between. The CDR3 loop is CAWDRRLQETQYF. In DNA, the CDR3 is TGTGCCTGGGACCGCAGACTACAAGAGACCCAGTACTTC.

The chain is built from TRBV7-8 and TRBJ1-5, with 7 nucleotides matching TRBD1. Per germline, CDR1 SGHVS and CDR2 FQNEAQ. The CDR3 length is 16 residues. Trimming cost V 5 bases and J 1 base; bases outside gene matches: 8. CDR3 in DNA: TGTGCCAGCAGCCCGCTGACAGGGTTGAGCAATCAGCCCCAGCATTTT. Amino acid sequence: CASSPLTGLSNQPQHF.

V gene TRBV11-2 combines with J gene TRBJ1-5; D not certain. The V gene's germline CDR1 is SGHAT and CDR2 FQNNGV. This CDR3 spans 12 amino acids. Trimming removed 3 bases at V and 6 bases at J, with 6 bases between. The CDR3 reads CASSLASQPQHF. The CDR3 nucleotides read TGTGCCAGCAGCTTGGCAAGTCAGCCCCAGCATTTT.

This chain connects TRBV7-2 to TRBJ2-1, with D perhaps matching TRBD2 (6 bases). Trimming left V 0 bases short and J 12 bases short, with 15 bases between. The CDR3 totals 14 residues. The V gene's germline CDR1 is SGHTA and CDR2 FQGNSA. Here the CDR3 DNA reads TGTGCCAGCAGCTTAGCGCCGGAGGGGCGAGCGCAGTTCTTC. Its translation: CASSLAPEGRAQFF.

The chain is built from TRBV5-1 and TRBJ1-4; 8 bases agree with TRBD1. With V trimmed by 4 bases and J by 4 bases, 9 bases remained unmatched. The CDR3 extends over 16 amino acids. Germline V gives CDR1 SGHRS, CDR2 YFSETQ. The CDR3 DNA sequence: TGCGCCAGCAGCGTCAGACCGGGACAGGATAATGAAAAACTGTTTTTT. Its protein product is CASSVRPGQDNEKLFF. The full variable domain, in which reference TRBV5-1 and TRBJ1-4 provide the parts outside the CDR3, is KAGVTQTPRYLIKTRGQQVTLSCSPISGHRSVSWYQQTPGQGLQFLFEYFSETQRNKGNFPGRFSGRQFSNSRSEMNVSTLELGDSALYLCASSVRPGQDNEKLFFGSGTQLSVL.

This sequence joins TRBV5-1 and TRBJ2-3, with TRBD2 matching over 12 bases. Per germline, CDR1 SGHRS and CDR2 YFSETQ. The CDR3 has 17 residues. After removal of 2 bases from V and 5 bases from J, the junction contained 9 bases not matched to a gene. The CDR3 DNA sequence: TGCGCCAGCAGCTTCCTCGGACTAGCGGGGACCGGAGATACGCAGTATTTT. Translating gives CASSFLGLAGTGDTQYF.

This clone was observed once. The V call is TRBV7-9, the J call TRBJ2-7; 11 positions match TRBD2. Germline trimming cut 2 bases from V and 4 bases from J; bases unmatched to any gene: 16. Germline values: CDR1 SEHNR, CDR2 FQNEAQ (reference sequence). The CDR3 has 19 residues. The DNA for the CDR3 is TGTGCCAGCAGCTTAATAGCGGGAGGGCCGAGGACGTTTTTTTACGAGCAGTACTTC. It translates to CASSLIAGGPRTFFYEQYF.

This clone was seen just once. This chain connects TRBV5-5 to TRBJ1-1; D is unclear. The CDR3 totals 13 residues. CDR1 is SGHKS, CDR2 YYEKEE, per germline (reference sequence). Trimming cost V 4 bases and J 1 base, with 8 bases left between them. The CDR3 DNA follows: TGTGCCAGCAGCCCGAGAACGAACACTGAAGCTTTCTTT. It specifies CASSPRTNTEAFF.

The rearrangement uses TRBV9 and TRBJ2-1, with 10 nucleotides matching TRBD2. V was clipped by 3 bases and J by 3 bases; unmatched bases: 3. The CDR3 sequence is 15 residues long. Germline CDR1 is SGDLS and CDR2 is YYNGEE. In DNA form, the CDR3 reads TGTGCCAGCAGCGGGACTAGCGGTTTCTACAATGAGCAGTTCTTC. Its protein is CASSGTSGFYNEQFF.

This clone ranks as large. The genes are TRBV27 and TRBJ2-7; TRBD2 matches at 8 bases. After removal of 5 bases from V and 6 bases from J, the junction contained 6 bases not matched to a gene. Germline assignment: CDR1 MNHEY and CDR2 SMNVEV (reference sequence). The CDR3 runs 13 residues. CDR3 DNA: TGTGCCAGCAGTCCGACTAGCGCAGGCGAGCAGTACTTC. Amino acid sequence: CASSPTSAGEQYF.

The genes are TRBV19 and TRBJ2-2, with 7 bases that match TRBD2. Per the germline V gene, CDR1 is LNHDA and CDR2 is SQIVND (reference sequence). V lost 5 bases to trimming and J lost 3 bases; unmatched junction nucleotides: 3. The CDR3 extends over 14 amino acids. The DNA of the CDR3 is TGTGCCAGTAGTTCTAGCGGATACACCGGGGAGCTGTTTTTT. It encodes CASSSSGYTGELFF. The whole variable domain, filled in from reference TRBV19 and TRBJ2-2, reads DGGITQSPKYLFRKEGQNVTLSCEQNLNHDAMYWYRQDPGQGLRLIYYSQIVNDFQKGDIAEGYSVSREKKESFPLTVTSAQKNPTAFYLCASSSSGYTGELFFGEGSRLTVL.

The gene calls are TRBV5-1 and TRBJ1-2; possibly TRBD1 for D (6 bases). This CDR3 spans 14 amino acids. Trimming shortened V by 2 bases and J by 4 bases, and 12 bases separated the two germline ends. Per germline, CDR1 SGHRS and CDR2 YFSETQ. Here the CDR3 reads CASSFDRGGYGYTF. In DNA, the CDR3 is TGCGCCAGCAGCTTTGACAGAGGGGGCTATGGCTACACCTTC.

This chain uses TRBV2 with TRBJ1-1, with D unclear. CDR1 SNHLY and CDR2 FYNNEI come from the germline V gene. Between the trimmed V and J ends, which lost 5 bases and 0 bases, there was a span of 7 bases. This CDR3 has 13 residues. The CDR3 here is CASSLTLNTEAFF. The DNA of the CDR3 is TGTGCCAGCAGTTTGACACTGAACACTGAAGCTTTCTTT.

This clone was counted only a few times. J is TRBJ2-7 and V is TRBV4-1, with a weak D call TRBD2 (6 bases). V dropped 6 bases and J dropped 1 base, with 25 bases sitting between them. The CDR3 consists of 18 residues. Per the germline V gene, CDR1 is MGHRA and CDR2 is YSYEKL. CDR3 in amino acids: CASRPTSGTALKSYEQYF. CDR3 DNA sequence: TGCGCCAGCAGGCCAACCTCAGGGACTGCTCTCAAATCCTACGAGCAGTACTTC.

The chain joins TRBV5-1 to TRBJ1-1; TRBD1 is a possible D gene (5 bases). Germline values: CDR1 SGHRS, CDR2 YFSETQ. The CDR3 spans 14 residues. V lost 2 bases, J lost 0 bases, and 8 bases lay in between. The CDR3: CASSLGTLNTEAFF. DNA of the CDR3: TGCGCCAGCAGCTTAGGGACTCTGAACACTGAAGCTTTCTTT.

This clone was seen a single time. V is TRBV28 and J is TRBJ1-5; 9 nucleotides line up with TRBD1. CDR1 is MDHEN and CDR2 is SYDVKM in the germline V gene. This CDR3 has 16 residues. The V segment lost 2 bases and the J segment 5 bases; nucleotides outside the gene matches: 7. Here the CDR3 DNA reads TGTGCCAGCAGTTTAGTGCTGGGACAGGGCTATCAGCCCCAGCATTTT. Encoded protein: CASSLVLGQGYQPQHF.

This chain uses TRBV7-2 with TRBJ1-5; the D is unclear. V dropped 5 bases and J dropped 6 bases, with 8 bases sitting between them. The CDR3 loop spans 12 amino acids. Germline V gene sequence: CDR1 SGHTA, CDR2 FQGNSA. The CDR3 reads CASSVAGQPQHF. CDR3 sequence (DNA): TGTGCCAGCAGCGTCGCAGGTCAGCCCCAGCATTTT.

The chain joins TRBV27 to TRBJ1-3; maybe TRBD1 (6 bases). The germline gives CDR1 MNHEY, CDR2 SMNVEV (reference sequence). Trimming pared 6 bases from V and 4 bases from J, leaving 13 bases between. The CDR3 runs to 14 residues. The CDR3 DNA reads TGTGCCAGCAGAGCGACAGGAGTAGGAAACACCATATATTTT. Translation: CASRATGVGNTIYF.